This T cell receptor beta chain was profiled in a study of T-cell memory formation after mild COVID-19. Study-wide points: Later expanders leaned toward CD4+, whereas clones contracting from day 15 to 85 were balanced CD4/CD8.

This clonotype was recorded at least ten times. What it binds is unknown. Germline lookup yields CDR1 PRHDT and CDR2 FYEKMQ (reference sequence). V lost 9 bases to trimming and J lost 7 bases; unmatched junction nucleotides: 5. This CDR3 has 13 amino acids. TCRdb processed the 5' RACE reads anew with MiXCR; each CDR3 protein has one entry. The sample has around 7,000 distinct CDR3 sequences, 31% seen once. Sequenced input: PBMCs or a T cell subset sorted from them (not recorded which). The chain employs TRBV13 and TRBJ2-1; TRBD2 matches 11 bases. This TCR was recovered from an adult woman who had mild COVID-19 (a few samples of this study predate the infection). Cell type and time point are not known. The CDR3 loop is CASTSGRKNEQFF. The CDR3, as DNA: TGTGCCAGTACTAGCGGGAGAAAGAATGAGCAGTTCTTC.